The TCR beta chain described here comes from a study of OX40 agonist ivuxolimab in advanced cancers. Here immunoSEQ multiplex PCR was the method, and the copy in TCRdb shows in-frame clones only, minus some. This table has around 78,000 clones, around 85% appearing once. V lost 6 bases, J lost 6 bases, and 20 bases lay in between. The CDR3 contains 15 residues. Germline CDR1 is LGHNA and CDR2 is YNFKEQ. The specimen comprised CD4+ or CD8+ T cells sorted from blood, sampled in a trial of the OX40 agonist ivuxolimab. This clonotype was sampled from an adult with an advanced solid tumor such as melanoma, head and neck, liver or kidney cancer. The chain employs TRBV4-2 and TRBJ2-5, with D possibly matching TRBD2 (6 bases). CDR3 in amino acids: CASSYTGTPSQTQYF. The CDR3 coding sequence is TGTGCCAGCAGTTATACCGGGACTCCCTCCCAGACCCAGTACTTC.